The 32 T cell receptor beta chains below were found in one sample sequenced in a study of blood T cells in healthy people across ages. Using a J-beta primer mix together with a sample-barcoded 5' primer, a second PCR was run for roughly 6 to 12 cycles. MiXCR was run by TCRdb on the 5' RACE reads, yielding one entry per CDR3 protein. This repertoire shows about 1,500,000 distinct CDR3 sequences, roughly 45% found once; its top ten account for roughly 8.2%. The material sequenced was blood. Receptor source: a woman younger than 35 in good health.

This clonotype appeared a few times. This chain uses TRBV12-3 or TRBV12-4 with TRBJ2-1; D is uncertain. V shed 5 bases and J shed 8 bases, with 13 bases lying between them. The CDR3 runs to 13 residues. CDR3 sequence: CASSRRPVYEQFF. DNA for the CDR3: TGTGCCAGCAGTCGCCGACCGGTCTATGAGCAGTTCTTC.

J is TRBJ1-1 and V is TRBV29-1; TRBD1 might be the D (5 bases). V was cut by 6 bases and J by 1 base, with 9 bases left in between. The germline gives CDR1 SQVTM, CDR2 ANQGSEA. The CDR3 is 12 residues long. Here the CDR3 DNA reads TGCAGCGTGGGGGAGGGGAACACTGAAGCTTTCTTT. It yields the protein CSVGEGNTEAFF.

This clonotype was found a few times. This chain joins TRBV7-9 and TRBJ2-3, with D perhaps TRBD1 or TRBD2 (5 bases each). The CDR3 is made up of 16 amino acids. Germline loops: CDR1 SEHNR, CDR2 FQNEAQ (reference sequence). Between the trimmed V and J ends, which lost 6 bases and 6 bases, there was a span of 22 bases. The CDR3 nucleotides read TGTGCCAGCAGTTCATTCCCCGGGACCTTGGTGGATACGCAGTATTTT. Translation gives CASSSFPGTLVDTQYF.

This clonotype was seen a few times. The chain is built from TRBV7-9 and TRBJ2-5; TRBD2 agrees at 11 bases. Germline V gives CDR1 SEHNR, CDR2 FQNEAQ (reference sequence). Trimming at V came to 5 bases and at J to 2 bases, leaving 7 bases not matched to a gene. The length of the CDR3 is 16 residues. The CDR3 nucleotides read TGTGCCAGCAGCCCTTTTCGGACTAGCGGGCAAGAGACCCAGTACTTC. Amino acid sequence: CASSPFRTSGQETQYF. Full variable domain (missing parts from reference TRBV7-9 and TRBJ2-5): DTGVSQNPRHKITKRGQNVTFRCDPISEHNRLYWYRQTLGQGPEFLTYFQNEAQLEKSRLLSDRFSAERPKGSFSTLEIQRTEQGDSAMYLCASSPFRTSGQETQYFGPGTRLLVL.

This rearrangement joins TRBV7-9 to TRBJ2-3; D gene unclear. The V end was cut by 1 base, the J end by 9 bases, with 14 bases between. Germline CDR1 is SEHNR and CDR2 is FQNEAQ (reference sequence). The CDR3 has 14 amino acids. CDR3 sequence reads: CASSLDTRGQTQYF. The DNA for the CDR3 is TGTGCCAGCAGCTTAGATACCCGAGGTCAGACGCAGTATTTT.

V usage is TRBV7-2 and J usage is TRBJ1-5; D is perhaps TRBD1 (5 bases). Between the trimmed V and J ends, which lost 0 bases and 4 bases, there was a span of 7 bases. Looked up from germline, CDR1 is SGHTA and CDR2 is FQGNSA. CDR3 length equals 14 residues. The CDR3 DNA sequence: TGTGCCAGCAGCTTAGCGACAGAGAATCAGCCCCAGCATTTT. As protein: CASSLATENQPQHF.

The chain combines TRBV10-3 with TRBJ2-7, with D possibly TRBD2 on 5 matching bases. The CDR3 is 13 amino acids. The V and J ends lost 7 bases and 2 bases respectively, with 12 bases between them. CDR1 and CDR2 (germline): ENHRY, SYGVKD. Written as DNA, the CDR3 is TGTGCCATCAACCCGGGATCAACCTACGAGCAGTACTTC. It encodes CAINPGSTYEQYF.

The V and J genes are TRBV10-1 and TRBJ2-7; perhaps TRBD1 as D (5 bases). From germline, CDR1 is WNHNN and CDR2 SYGVQD (reference sequence). The V end lost 5 bases, the J end lost 2 bases, and 10 bases lay between the germline ends. This CDR3 is built from 13 residues. The CDR3 loop reads CASSKAGTYEQYF. CDR3 nucleotide sequence: TGCGCCAGCAGTAAGGCAGGGACCTACGAGCAGTACTTC.

Regarding this clonotype: A read error may account for a junction end that differs from germline. The chain uses TRBV27 and TRBJ1-2; TRBD1 might be the D (5 bases). The germline V gene has CDR1 MNHEY and CDR2 SMNVEV (reference sequence). This CDR3 has 15 amino acids. The CDR3 region is CAGSFRSTGGYGYTF. The CDR3 region has the DNA TGTGCCGGCAGTTTCCGGTCTACCGGGGGCTATGGCTACACCTTC.

This clonotype was observed a single time. The chain uses TRBV30 and TRBJ2-7, with TRBD2 as a possible D gene (5 bases). The CDR3 extends over 15 amino acids. V was clipped by 2 bases and J by 0 bases, with 14 bases between them. CDR1 and CDR2 (germline): GTSNPN, SVGIG (reference sequence). The DNA for the CDR3 is TGTGCCTGGAGTTCACGGGATATTAGCTCCTACGAGCAGTACTTC. Protein: CAWSSRDISSYEQYF.

The chain joins TRBV6-4 to TRBJ2-1; D remains ambiguous. CDR1 and CDR2 (germline): MRHNA, SNTAGT. Between the trimmed V and J ends, which lost 1 base and 2 bases, there was a span of 3 bases. The CDR3 is 13 amino acids. The CDR3 loop reads CASSDFPYNEQFF. The CDR3, as DNA: TGTGCCAGCAGTGACTTCCCCTACAATGAGCAGTTCTTC.

This clonotype was seen only a few times. The chain is built from TRBV10-3 and TRBJ2-7; 10 bases are shared with TRBD2. V lost 9 bases and J lost 4; bases outside the gene matches: 6. The CDR3 spans 13 residues. Looked up from germline, CDR1 is ENHRY and CDR2 is SYGVKD. CDR3 loop: CAITSGDPYEQYF. DNA of the CDR3: TGTGCCATAACTAGCGGGGATCCGTACGAGCAGTACTTC.

This clonotype was picked up a small number of times. CDR3 coding DNA: TGCGCCAGCAGCCCCACCCCTTGGGACGTAGCCTACAATGAGCAGTTCTTC. Protein: CASSPTPWDVAYNEQFF. The chain carries TRBV5-1 and TRBJ2-1; tentatively, D is TRBD1 or TRBD2 (5 bases each). V was cut by 4 bases and J by 2 bases, with 19 bases left in between. The CDR3 contains 17 residues. Germline assignment: CDR1 SGHRS and CDR2 YFSETQ.

The CDR3 DNA follows: TGTGCCAGCACCAGGACAGGGGGAGACTATGGCTACACCTTC. Its protein is CASTRTGGDYGYTF. The chain links TRBV7-2 to TRBJ1-2; the match to TRBD1 covers 10 bases. This CDR3 comprises 14 residues. V gave up 7 bases and J gave up 3 bases; unmatched junction bases: 5. Per the germline V gene, CDR1 is SGHTA and CDR2 is FQGNSA.

V and J are TRBV6-5 and TRBJ2-7; 12 positions match TRBD2. Trimming removed 6 bases from V and 4 bases from J; junction bases left unmatched: 10. The CDR3 runs 16 residues. The germline V gene encodes CDR1 MNHEY and CDR2 SVGAGI. This CDR3 reads CASSLRMGTSGYEQYF. The DNA for the CDR3 is TGTGCCAGCAGCTTACGTATGGGGACTAGCGGGTACGAGCAGTACTTC.

The table lists this clonotype with a few counts. The J gene is TRBJ2-3, the V gene TRBV7-9; weak D call: TRBD2 (5 bases). Trimming stripped 8 bases from V and 2 bases from J, with 17 bases between. This CDR3 contains 15 residues. CDR1 and CDR2 from the germline V gene are SEHNR and FQNEAQ (reference sequence). CDR3 in amino acids: CASGIRLTSTDTQYF. The CDR3 coding sequence is TGTGCCAGCGGAATCAGACTAACATCCACAGATACGCAGTATTTT.

The chain recombines TRBV4-1 with TRBJ2-6; a possible D gene is TRBD2 (5 bases). CDR3 size: 18 residues. V lost 3 bases and J 0 bases, leaving 15 bases between the germline ends. Germline-derived CDR1 and CDR2 are MGHRA and YSYEKL. The DNA for the CDR3 is TGCGCCAGCAGCCAGTATGCCGGTGGGAGCTCTGGGGCCAACGTCCTGACTTTC. It codes for CASSQYAGGSSGANVLTF.

The chain recombines TRBV20-1 with TRBJ2-1, with D unresolved. V was clipped by 0 bases and J by 0 bases, with 9 bases between them. The length of the CDR3 is 15 residues. Germline V CDR1 and CDR2: DFQATT, SNEGSKA (reference sequence). The chain's CDR3 is CSAREATHSYNEQFF. CDR3 sequence (DNA): TGCAGTGCTAGAGAGGCCACCCACTCCTACAATGAGCAGTTCTTC.

Details on this clonotype: Mismatch with germline at one junction end may stem from a read error. The chain is built from TRBV12-3 or TRBV12-4 and TRBJ1-2, with unresolved D. This CDR3 is built from 15 residues. This CDR3 reads CASSLGPTSNCGYTF. CDR3 nucleotide sequence: TGTGCCAGCAGTTTAGGGCCCACCTCTAACTGTGGCTACACCTTC.

The sample holds a few counts of this clonotype. The rearrangement uses TRBV27 and TRBJ2-4; a weak D match, TRBD1 (6 bases). The J call could be wrong; TRBJ2-7 is a better fit for the DNA end. The CDR3 has 13 residues. Germline V CDR1 and CDR2: MNHEY, SMNVEV (reference sequence). The CDR3 protein is CASSLQGTNEQYF. For the CDR3, the DNA is TGTGCCAGCAGTTTACAGGGGACGAACGAGCAGTACTTC.

The sample holds a few counts of this clonotype. The chain carries TRBV3-1 and TRBJ2-4; TRBD1 is a possible D gene (5 bases). Germline values: CDR1 LGHDT, CDR2 YNNKEL (reference sequence). The CDR3 length is 15 residues. V lost 4 bases and J lost 3, with 13 bases in between. CDR3 amino acids: CASSPQGNGKNIQYF. Written as DNA, the CDR3 is TGTGCCAGCAGCCCGCAGGGAAATGGCAAAAACATTCAGTACTTC.

This clonotype occurred a few times. The rearrangement joins TRBV6-6 to TRBJ2-7; no firm D call. The CDR3 sequence is 11 residues long. V was shortened by 8 bases and J by 5 bases, with 10 bases between the two germline ends. Germline CDR1 MNHNY, CDR2 SVGAGI (reference sequence). CDR3 in DNA: TGTGCCAGCGGAATCACCGACGAGCAGTACTTC. Protein product: CASGITDEQYF.

This clonotype showed up many times. CDR3 in DNA: TGCAGCGTTGAAGATCTGTACAGCTCCTACGAGCAGTACTTC. This translates into CSVEDLYSSYEQYF. The V gene is TRBV29-1, the J gene TRBJ2-7; D gene uncertain. CDR3 size: 14 residues. Germline V gene data show CDR1 as SQVTM and CDR2 as ANQGSEA. Trimming shortened V by 0 bases and J by 0 bases, and 9 bases separated the two germline ends.

The gene calls are TRBV7-2 and TRBJ2-3; D might be TRBD2 (5 bases). V was pared by 8 bases and J by 3 bases, with 15 bases between. This CDR3 spans 14 amino acids. From germline, CDR1 is SGHTA and CDR2 FQGNSA. In nucleotides, the CDR3 is TGTGCCAGCGGCTACTCCGGGGTTACAGATACGCAGTATTTT. It encodes CASGYSGVTDTQYF. Based on the CDR3 plus reference TRBV7-2 and TRBJ2-3, the full variable domain is GAGVSQSPSNKVTEKGKDVELRCDPISGHTALYWYRQSLGQGLEFLIYFQGNSAPDKSGLPSDRFSAERTGGSVSTLTIQRTQQEDSAVYLCASGYSGVTDTQYFGPGTRLTVL.

As regards this clonotype: A junction end diverges from the germline sequence, so it may reflect a read error. The chain employs TRBV6-5 and TRBJ1-5; possibly TRBD1 for D (6 bases). CDR1 and CDR2 (germline): MNHEY, SVGAGI. The CDR3 is 16 residues long. This chain's CDR3 is CASMLQGILSNRPQHF. The CDR3 region has the DNA TGTGCCAGCATGTTACAGGGTATACTTAGCAATCGGCCCCAGCATTTT.

The V call is TRBV7-6, the J call TRBJ2-7; D perhaps matches TRBD2 (6 bases). The ends were cut back, 5 bases at V and 3 bases at J, with 14 bases in the middle. Germline V gene data show CDR1 as SGHVS and CDR2 as FNYEAQ. The CDR3 is made up of 14 amino acids. CDR3 nucleotides: TGTGCCAGCAGCCCGCGGGACGGAAACTACGAGCAGTACTTC. Its translation: CASSPRDGNYEQYF.

With regard to this clonotype: The junction differs from germline at one of its ends, possibly a read error. V is TRBV15 and J is TRBJ1-1; TRBD1 matches 9 bases. CDR3 length equals 15 residues. The germline CDR1 and CDR2 sequences are LNHNV and YYDKDF (reference sequence). The CDR3 is CATSTRQGVGTEAFF. DNA of the CDR3: TGCGCCACCAGCACCCGACAGGGGGTCGGGACTGAAGCTTTCTTT.

The rearrangement uses TRBV29-1 and TRBJ1-4; D remains unclear. This CDR3 is 14 amino acids long. V was trimmed by 0 bases and J by 8 bases, leaving 13 bases between them. CDR1 is SQVTM, CDR2 ANQGSEA, per germline. In DNA, the CDR3 is TGCAGCGTTGAAGATTGGGCCGGCAAGGAAAAACTGTTTTTT. This codes for CSVEDWAGKEKLFF. Looking up the rest from reference TRBV29-1 and TRBJ1-4 gives the full variable domain: SAVISQKPSRDICQRGTSLTIQCQVDSQVTMMFWYRQQPGQSLTLIATANQGSEATYESGFVIDKFPISRPNLTFSTLTVSNMSPEDSSIYLCSVEDWAGKEKLFFGSGTQLSVL.

This clonotype showed up just a few times. The genes are TRBV25-1 and TRBJ1-4, with a weak D call TRBD1 (5 bases). The CDR3 loop spans 13 amino acids. V dropped 3 bases and J dropped 7 bases, with 9 bases sitting between them. Germline V gives CDR1 MGHDK, CDR2 SYGVNS. The CDR3 coding sequence is TGTGCCAGCAGTGAGACAGCCTCTGAAAAACTGTTTTTT. It specifies CASSETASEKLFF.

The rearrangement joins TRBV30 to TRBJ1-1, with D uncertain. Germline assignment: CDR1 GTSNPN and CDR2 SVGIG (reference sequence). This CDR3 contains 13 residues. Between the trimmed V and J ends, which lost 2 bases and 4 bases, there was a span of 11 bases. The DNA of the CDR3 is TGTGCCTGGAGTCTTTCCGGAGGCACTGAAGCTTTCTTT. As protein: CAWSLSGGTEAFF.

In nucleotides, the CDR3 is TGTGCTTTAGGGCTGGGACAGGTCGGCGATGAGCAGTTCTTC. Translation: CALGLGQVGDEQFF. This chain connects TRBV6-1 to TRBJ2-1, with 8 bases lining up with TRBD1. The germline V gene has CDR1 MNHNS and CDR2 SASEGT. The CDR3 is 14 amino acids.

This clonotype occurred many times. A much larger clone lies a single base off, so this may be a read error. This chain joins TRBV9 and TRBJ2-5, with D possibly TRBD2 on 5 matching bases. Germline V lookup: CDR1 SGDLS, CDR2 YYNGEE. The CDR3 runs 15 residues. Trimming stripped 4 bases from V and 11 bases from J, with 24 bases between. Here the CDR3 DNA reads TGTGCCAGCAGCACCACGGACTGGGATTTGGATGAGCAGTACTTC. Translated: CASSTTDWDLDEQYF.